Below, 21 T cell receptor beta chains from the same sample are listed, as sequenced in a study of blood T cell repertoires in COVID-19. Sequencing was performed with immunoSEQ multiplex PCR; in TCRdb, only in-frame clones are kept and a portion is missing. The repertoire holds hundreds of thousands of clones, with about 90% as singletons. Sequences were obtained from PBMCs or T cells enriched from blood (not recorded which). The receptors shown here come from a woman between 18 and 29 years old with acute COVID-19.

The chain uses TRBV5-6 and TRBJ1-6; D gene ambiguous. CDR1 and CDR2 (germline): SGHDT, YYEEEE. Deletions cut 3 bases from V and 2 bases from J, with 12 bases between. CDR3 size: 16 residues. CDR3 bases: TGTGCCAGCAGCTCCCAAACCGAGACCTATAATTCACCCCTCCACTTT. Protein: CASSSQTETYNSPLHF.

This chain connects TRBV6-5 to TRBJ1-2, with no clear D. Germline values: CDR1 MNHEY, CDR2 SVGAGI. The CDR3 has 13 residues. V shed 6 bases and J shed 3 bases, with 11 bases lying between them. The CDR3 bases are TGTGCCAGCAGCCCCGTCCAGGACTATGGCTACACCTTC. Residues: CASSPVQDYGYTF.

DNA of the CDR3: TGCAGTGCTAACCAGGGAAATGAGCAGTTCTTC. This codes for CSANQGNEQFF. The genes are TRBV20-1 and TRBJ2-1, with a weak D call TRBD1 (5 bases). The CDR3 is 11 amino acids. Per germline, CDR1 DFQATT and CDR2 SNEGSKA (reference sequence). Trimming stripped 4 bases from V and 7 bases from J, with 8 bases between.

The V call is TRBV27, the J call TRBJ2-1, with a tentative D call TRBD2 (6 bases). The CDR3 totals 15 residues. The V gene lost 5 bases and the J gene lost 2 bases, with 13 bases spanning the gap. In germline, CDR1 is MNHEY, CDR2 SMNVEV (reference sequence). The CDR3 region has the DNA TGTGCCAGCAGTCCCCAGCGGGCCCCCTACAATGAGCAGTTCTTC. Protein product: CASSPQRAPYNEQFF.

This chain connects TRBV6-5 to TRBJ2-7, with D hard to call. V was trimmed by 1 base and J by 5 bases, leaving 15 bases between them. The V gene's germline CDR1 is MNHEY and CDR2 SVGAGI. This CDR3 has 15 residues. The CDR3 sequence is CASSYFYPRSNEQYF. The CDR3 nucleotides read TGTGCCAGCAGTTACTTCTACCCTAGGTCCAACGAGCAGTACTTC.

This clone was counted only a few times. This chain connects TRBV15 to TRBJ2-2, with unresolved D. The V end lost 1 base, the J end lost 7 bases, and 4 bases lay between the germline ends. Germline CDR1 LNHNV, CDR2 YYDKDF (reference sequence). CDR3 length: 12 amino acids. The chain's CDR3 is CATSRGDGELFF. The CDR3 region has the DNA TGTGCCACCAGCAGAGGCGACGGGGAGCTGTTTTTT.

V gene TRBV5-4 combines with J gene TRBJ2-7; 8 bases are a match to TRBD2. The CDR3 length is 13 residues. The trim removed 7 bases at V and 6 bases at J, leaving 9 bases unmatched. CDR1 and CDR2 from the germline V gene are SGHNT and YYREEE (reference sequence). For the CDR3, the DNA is TGTGCCAGCCACGACAGCGGGGGAATCGAGCAGTACTTC. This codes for CASHDSGGIEQYF.

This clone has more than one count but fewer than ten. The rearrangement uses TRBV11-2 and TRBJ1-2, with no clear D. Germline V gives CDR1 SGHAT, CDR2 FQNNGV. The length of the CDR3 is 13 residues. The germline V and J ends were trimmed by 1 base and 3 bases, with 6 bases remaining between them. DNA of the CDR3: TGTGCCAGCAGCTTAGTCAGCGACTATGGCTACACCTTC. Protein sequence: CASSLVSDYGYTF. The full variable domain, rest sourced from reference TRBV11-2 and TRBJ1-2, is EAGVAQSPRYKIIEKRQSVAFWCNPISGHATLYWYQQILGQGPKLLIQFQNNGVVDDSQLPKDRFSAERLKGVDSTLKIQPAKLEDSAVYLCASSLVSDYGYTFGSGTRLTVV.

The CDR3 DNA is TGTGCCAGCAGCTTGAGATCCGGGGGGAACACAGATACGCAGTATTTT. It yields the protein CASSLRSGGNTDTQYF. The genes are TRBV5-6 and TRBJ2-3; TRBD2 aligns across 7 bases. The CDR3 loop spans 16 amino acids. CDR1 and CDR2 (germline): SGHDT, YYEEEE. V lost 1 base and J lost 2; bases outside the gene matches: 7. The full variable domain, its missing parts supplied by reference TRBV5-6 and TRBJ2-3, is DAGVTQSPTHLIKTRGQQVTLRCSPKSGHDTVSWYQQALGQGPQFIFQYYEEEERQRGNFPDRFSGHQFPNYSSELNVNALLLGDSALYLCASSLRSGGNTDTQYFGPGTRLTVL.

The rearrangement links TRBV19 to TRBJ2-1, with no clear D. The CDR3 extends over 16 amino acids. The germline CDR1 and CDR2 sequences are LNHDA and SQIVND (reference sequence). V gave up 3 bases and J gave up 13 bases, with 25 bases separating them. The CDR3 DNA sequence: TGTGCCAGTAGTATGGATTTTTCCGGTCCTCGGAGTGAACAGTTCTTC. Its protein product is CASSMDFSGPRSEQFF.

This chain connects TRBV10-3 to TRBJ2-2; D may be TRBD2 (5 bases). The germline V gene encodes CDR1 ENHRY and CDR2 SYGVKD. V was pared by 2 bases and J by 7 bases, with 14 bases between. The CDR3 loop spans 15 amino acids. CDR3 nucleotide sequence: TGTGCCATCAGTGAGAGGGAGACGGTTAACGGGGAGCTGTTTTTT. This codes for CAISERETVNGELFF.

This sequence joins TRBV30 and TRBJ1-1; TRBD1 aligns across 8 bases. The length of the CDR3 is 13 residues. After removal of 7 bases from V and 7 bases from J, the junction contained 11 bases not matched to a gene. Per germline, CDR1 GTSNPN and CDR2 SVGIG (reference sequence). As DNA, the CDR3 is TGTGCCTCCGCCGGGACAGGAGTGGGTGAAGCTTTCTTT. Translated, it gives CASAGTGVGEAFF.

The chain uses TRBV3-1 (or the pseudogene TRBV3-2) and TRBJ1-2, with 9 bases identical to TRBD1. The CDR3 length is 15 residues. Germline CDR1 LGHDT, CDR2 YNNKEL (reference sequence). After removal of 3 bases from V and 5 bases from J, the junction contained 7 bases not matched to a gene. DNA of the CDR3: TGTGCCAGCAGCCAGGGACAGGGTTATGGGTATGGCTACACCTTC. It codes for CASSQGQGYGYGYTF.

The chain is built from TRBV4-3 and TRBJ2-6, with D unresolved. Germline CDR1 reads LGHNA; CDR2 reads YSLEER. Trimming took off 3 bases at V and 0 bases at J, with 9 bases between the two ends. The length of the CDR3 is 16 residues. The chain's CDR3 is CASSHVLDSGANVLTF. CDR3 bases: TGCGCCAGCAGCCACGTCCTAGACTCTGGGGCCAACGTCCTGACTTTC.

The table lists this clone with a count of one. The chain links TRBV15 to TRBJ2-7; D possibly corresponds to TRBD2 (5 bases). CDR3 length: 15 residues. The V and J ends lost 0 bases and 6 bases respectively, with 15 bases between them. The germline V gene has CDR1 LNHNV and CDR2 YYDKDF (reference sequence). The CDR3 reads CATSRENRGSSEQYF. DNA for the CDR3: TGTGCCACCAGCAGAGAGAATCGAGGGTCTAGCGAGCAGTACTTC.

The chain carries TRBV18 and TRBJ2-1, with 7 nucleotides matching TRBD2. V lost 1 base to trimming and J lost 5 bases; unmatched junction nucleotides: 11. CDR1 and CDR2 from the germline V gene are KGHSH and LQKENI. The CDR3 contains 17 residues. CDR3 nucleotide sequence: TGTGCCAGCTCACCACAATATTACGCTAGCGGTAACAATGAGCAGTTCTTC. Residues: CASSPQYYASGNNEQFF.

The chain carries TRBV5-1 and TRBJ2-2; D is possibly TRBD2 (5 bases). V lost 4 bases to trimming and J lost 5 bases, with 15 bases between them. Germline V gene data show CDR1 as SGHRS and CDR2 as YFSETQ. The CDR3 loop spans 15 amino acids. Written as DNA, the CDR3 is TGCGCCAGCAGCCTAGGAGGACCCCGGACCGGGGAGCTGTTTTTT. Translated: CASSLGGPRTGELFF.

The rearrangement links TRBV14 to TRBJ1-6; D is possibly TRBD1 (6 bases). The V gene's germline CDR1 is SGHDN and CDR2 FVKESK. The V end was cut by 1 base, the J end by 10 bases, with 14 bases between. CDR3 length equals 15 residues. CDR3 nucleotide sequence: TGTGCCAGCAGCCAAGGAGCCAGGGGTAGATCACCCCTCCACTTT. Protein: CASSQGARGRSPLHF.

The DNA of the CDR3 is TGTGCCAGCAGTTCCTTGGACAGGGCCACTGAAGCTTTCTTT. This codes for CASSSLDRATEAFF. The V and J genes are TRBV6-5 and TRBJ1-1; TRBD1 matches at 8 bases. The CDR3 runs 14 residues. The trim removed 4 bases at V and 4 bases at J, leaving 5 bases unmatched. In germline, CDR1 is MNHEY, CDR2 SVGAGI.

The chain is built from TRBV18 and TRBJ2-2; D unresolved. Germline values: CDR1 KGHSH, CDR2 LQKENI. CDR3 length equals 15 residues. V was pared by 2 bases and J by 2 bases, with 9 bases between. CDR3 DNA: TGTGCCAGCTCACCAGGGCTGCTCAACACCGGGGAGCTGTTTTTT. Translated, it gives CASSPGLLNTGELFF.

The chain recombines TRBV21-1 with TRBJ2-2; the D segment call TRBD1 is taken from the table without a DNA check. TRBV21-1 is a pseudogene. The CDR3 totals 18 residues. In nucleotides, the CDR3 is TGTGCCAGCACCGGAATCCCAAATCCGGGACAGGGAACGTGGGAGCTGTTTTTT. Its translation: CASTGIPNPGQGTWELFF.